Each of the 24 T cell receptor beta chains below was sequenced from the same sample in a study of blood T cells in healthy people across ages. For the second PCR, which ran for about 7 to 11 cycles, a sample-barcoded 5' primer and a J-beta primer mix were used. TCRdb re-called the 5' RACE reads with MiXCR, one entry per CDR3 protein. The sample records 710,000 or so distinct CDR3 sequences, 22% being singletons. Sequencing used blood. Source of these receptors: an older man in good health.

The chain couples TRBV27 to TRBJ2-4; D remains ambiguous. The germline CDR1 and CDR2 sequences are MNHEY and SMNVEV (reference sequence). Between the trimmed V and J ends, which lost 8 bases and 0 bases, there was a span of 17 bases. There are 16 residues in the CDR3. The CDR3 region is CASGVSLNIAKNIQYF. The CDR3 nucleotides read TGTGCCAGCGGGGTTAGCCTCAACATAGCCAAAAACATTCAGTACTTC.

This rearrangement joins TRBV12-3 or TRBV12-4 to TRBJ2-3, with D tentatively TRBD1 (6 bases). The CDR3 extends over 15 amino acids. V shed 2 bases and J shed 1 base, with 10 bases lying between them. CDR3 in amino acids: CASSLIRQGTDTQYF. Written as DNA, the CDR3 is TGTGCCAGCAGTTTAATCCGACAGGGCACAGATACGCAGTATTTT.

The J gene is TRBJ1-1, the V gene TRBV12-3 or TRBV12-4; D unresolved. The V and J ends lost 2 bases and 3 bases respectively, with 7 bases between them. The length of the CDR3 is 13 residues. Here the CDR3 reads CASSLQSHTEAFF. CDR3 coding DNA: TGTGCCAGCAGTTTACAGTCCCACACTGAAGCTTTCTTT.

This clonotype turned up a few times. V is TRBV29-1 and J is TRBJ2-3; D could derive from TRBD1 or TRBD2 (5 bases each). CDR1 and CDR2 (germline): SQVTM, ANQGSEA. Trimming left V 6 bases short and J 5 bases short, with 15 bases between. The CDR3 has 13 residues. The DNA of the CDR3 is TGCAGCGTGCCGGGACCTGGGGAAGATACGCAGTATTTT. Its protein product is CSVPGPGEDTQYF.

The gene calls are TRBV19 and TRBJ1-1; 8 bases agree with TRBD1. The length of the CDR3 is 12 residues. The V gene end was trimmed by 6 bases and the J gene end by 8 bases; junction bases not matched to a gene: 5. The germline V gene encodes CDR1 LNHDA and CDR2 SQIVND (reference sequence). The CDR3: CASRQWTGEAFF. CDR3 DNA: TGTGCCAGTAGACAATGGACAGGGGAAGCTTTCTTT.

The chain employs TRBV5-1 and TRBJ1-5, with 8 bases matching TRBD1. With 0 bases clipped from V and 5 bases from J, the junction kept 4 bases outside the gene matches. Germline V gene data show CDR1 as SGHRS and CDR2 as YFSETQ. This CDR3 is 15 amino acids long. The CDR3 nucleotides read TGCGCCAGCAGCTTGGGGGCAGGGGGCCATCAGCCCCAGCATTTT. Translation gives CASSLGAGGHQPQHF.

The rearrangement uses TRBV7-2 and TRBJ1-5; 9 nucleotides align to TRBD1. V shed 5 bases, J shed 4 bases, and the junction held 6 bases outside the gene matches. Germline values: CDR1 SGHTA, CDR2 FQGNSA. The CDR3 extends over 15 amino acids. This CDR3 is CASSRTGGRNQPQHF. The CDR3 bases are TGTGCCAGCAGCCGCACAGGGGGCAGGAATCAGCCCCAGCATTTT.

J is TRBJ2-2 and V is TRBV20-1; 9 positions match TRBD2. Trimming cost V 3 bases and J 4 bases; bases outside gene matches: 3. The CDR3 sequence is 14 residues long. The germline gives CDR1 DFQATT, CDR2 SNEGSKA (reference sequence). CDR3 in amino acids: CSARAGGPTGELFF. The CDR3 DNA reads TGCAGTGCTAGGGCGGGAGGGCCCACCGGGGAGCTGTTTTTT.

The chain joins TRBV20-1 to TRBJ2-1, with 11 bases fitting TRBD2. The CDR3 loop spans 14 amino acids. V shed 0 bases and J 6 bases; nucleotides not matched to a gene: 1. Germline V gene data show CDR1 as DFQATT and CDR2 as SNEGSKA (reference sequence). Written as DNA, the CDR3 is TGCAGTGCTAGAGAACTAGCGGGAGTCAATGAGCAGTTCTTC. Its protein product is CSARELAGVNEQFF.

This clonotype was detected only a few times. The chain employs TRBV12-3 or TRBV12-4 and TRBJ1-5; the D is unclear. With 3 bases removed from V and 6 bases from J, the gap between germline ends came to 6 bases. This CDR3 has 12 residues. Here the CDR3 reads CASSFPFQPQHF. The DNA for the CDR3 is TGTGCCAGCAGTTTCCCTTTTCAGCCCCAGCATTTT.

This clonotype was observed a few times. The chain combines TRBV3-1 with TRBJ2-5, with a tentative D call TRBD1 (5 bases). Germline V gene sequence: CDR1 LGHDT, CDR2 YNNKEL (reference sequence). The CDR3 extends over 14 amino acids. V lost 6 bases to trimming and J lost 5 bases, with 16 bases between them. The CDR3 DNA follows: TGTGCCAGCAGTCCCCCCCAGGGATGGGAGACCCAGTACTTC. Translated, it gives CASSPPQGWETQYF.

This clonotype turned up a few times. The rearrangement uses TRBV5-1 and TRBJ2-2; perhaps TRBD1 as D (5 bases). The CDR3 consists of 17 residues. V was clipped by 2 bases and J by 1 base, with 15 bases between them. Germline V gene data show CDR1 as SGHRS and CDR2 as YFSETQ. In DNA form, the CDR3 reads TGCGCCAGCAGCTTAGGACCGCGAGGACAGAACACCGGGGAGCTGTTTTTT. It codes for CASSLGPRGQNTGELFF.

This sequence joins TRBV4-1 and TRBJ2-5, with 7 nucleotides matching TRBD2. After removal of 0 bases from V and 4 bases from J, the junction contained 5 bases not matched to a gene. CDR1 is MGHRA, CDR2 YSYEKL, per germline. The CDR3 is made up of 15 amino acids. The CDR3 loop is CASSQDGPGGETQYF. CDR3 bases: TGCGCCAGCAGCCAAGACGGACCGGGGGGAGAGACCCAGTACTTC.

A few counts support this clonotype. The chain combines TRBV12-3 or TRBV12-4 with TRBJ1-1; D uncertain. The CDR3 runs 10 residues. V was trimmed by 5 bases and J by 6 bases, leaving 4 bases between them. The CDR3 region has the DNA TGTGCCAGCAGTCGATCTGAAGCTTTCTTT. Amino acids: CASSRSEAFF.

This clonotype was picked up a small number of times. The rearrangement uses TRBV7-2 and TRBJ2-4; no clear D gene. Trimming took off 3 bases at V and 5 bases at J, with 5 bases between the two ends. The germline V gene has CDR1 SGHTA and CDR2 FQGNSA. The CDR3 has 12 residues. In DNA form, the CDR3 reads TGTGCCAGCAGCTTTGGCCAAAACATTCAGTACTTC. It codes for CASSFGQNIQYF.

The V and J genes are TRBV7-2 and TRBJ1-2; the match to TRBD1 covers 7 bases. Trimming took 1 base from V and 6 from J; bases not matched to a gene: 8. CDR1 and CDR2 from the germline V gene are SGHTA and FQGNSA. The CDR3 is 15 amino acids. The CDR3 DNA follows: TGTGCCAGCAGCTTAGAAGGGCAGGGGGTCGATGGCTACACCTTC. Encoded protein: CASSLEGQGVDGYTF.

V gene TRBV5-1 combines with J gene TRBJ1-4; 9 bases are a match to TRBD1. Germline V CDR1 and CDR2: SGHRS, YFSETQ. The CDR3 loop spans 13 amino acids. V gave up 7 bases and J gave up 8 bases; unmatched junction bases: 6. CDR3 sequence (DNA): TGCGCCAGCGCGGGACAGGGAGACGAAAAACTGTTTTTT. Residues: CASAGQGDEKLFF.

This clonotype turned up a few times. This chain connects TRBV9 to TRBJ2-1, with D hard to call. There are 13 residues in the CDR3. Germline V lookup: CDR1 SGDLS, CDR2 YYNGEE. V was shortened by 3 bases and J by 5 bases, with 9 bases between the two germline ends. The CDR3 nucleotides read TGTGCCAGCAGCGCTGGAGTAAACAATGAGCAGTTCTTC. It codes for CASSAGVNNEQFF.

The chain uses TRBV19 and TRBJ1-2; no reliable D call. The germline gives CDR1 LNHDA, CDR2 SQIVND (reference sequence). Trimming cost V 5 bases and J 2 bases, with 9 bases left between them. The CDR3 contains 13 residues. The CDR3 bases are TGTGCCAGTAGTTTCGCACCAAACTATGGCTACACCTTC. Encoded protein: CASSFAPNYGYTF.

This clonotype came up a few times. The J gene is TRBJ2-3, the V gene TRBV20-1; maybe TRBD2 (6 bases). The germline gives CDR1 DFQATT, CDR2 SNEGSKA (reference sequence). V was clipped by 6 bases and J by 1 base, with 11 bases between them. The CDR3 sequence is 13 residues long. CDR3 nucleotide sequence: TGCAGTGCCGCGGGACCCCGCACAGATACGCAGTATTTT. This sequence encodes CSAAGPRTDTQYF.

At least ten counts were recorded for this clonotype. V and J are TRBV10-3 and TRBJ1-2; D perhaps matches TRBD1 (6 bases). The length of the CDR3 is 12 residues. Germline values: CDR1 ENHRY, CDR2 SYGVKD. V was trimmed by 5 bases and J by 7 bases, leaving 11 bases between them. The CDR3 DNA follows: TGTGCCATCAGTTCCCAGGGGTCTGGCTACACCTTC. Its protein product is CAISSQGSGYTF.

This clonotype has just one count. The chain joins TRBV5-1 to TRBJ2-5; D is ambiguous. The DNA end lines up better with TRBJ2-7; the J call may be wrong. Germline assignment: CDR1 SGHRS and CDR2 YFSETQ. The CDR3 is 14 amino acids. The CDR3 spells CASSQLGSPYEQYF. In DNA form, the CDR3 reads TGCGCCAGCAGCCAGCTAGGGTCTCCCTACGAGCAGTACTTC.

V usage is TRBV20-1 and J usage is TRBJ2-2; 10 bases are shared with TRBD2. The CDR3 totals 15 residues. Per the germline V gene, CDR1 is DFQATT and CDR2 is SNEGSKA (reference sequence). The V and J ends lost 3 bases and 4 bases, in that order; junction bases with no gene match: 5. This CDR3 is CSASASGSGTGELFF. The CDR3 DNA reads as TGCAGTGCTAGCGCTAGCGGGAGTGGCACCGGGGAGCTGTTTTTT.

This clonotype showed up just a few times. The J gene is TRBJ1-5, the V gene TRBV4-3; no reliable D call. The CDR3 is made up of 13 amino acids. With 5 bases removed from V and 6 bases from J, the gap between germline ends came to 11 bases. CDR1 is LGHNA, CDR2 YSLEER, per germline. The CDR3 nucleotides read TGCGCCAGCAGCGGAAGGGTGGGTCAGCCCCAGCATTTT. It is translated as CASSGRVGQPQHF.